This passage covers 21 T cell receptor beta chains from one sample sequenced in a study of OX40 agonist ivuxolimab in advanced cancers. Sequencing used immunoSEQ multiplex PCR; TCRdb keeps in-frame clones, though not all of them. The repertoire holds some 44,000 clones, with 86% as singletons. This specimen consisted of CD4+ or CD8+ T cells sorted from blood, obtained in a trial of the OX40 agonist ivuxolimab. These receptors came from an adult with an advanced solid tumor such as melanoma, head and neck, liver or kidney cancer.

This clone was observed a handful of times. The chain is built from TRBV4-1 and TRBJ2-1, with D tentatively TRBD2 (7 bases). V lost 1 base, J lost 7 bases, and 14 bases lay in between. The CDR3 contains 15 residues. CDR1 and CDR2 (germline): MGHRA, YSYEKL. CDR3 in amino acids: CASSQVRGRGNEQFF. The CDR3 DNA reads TGCGCCAGCAGCCAAGTAAGGGGGAGGGGAAATGAGCAGTTCTTC.

CDR3 in amino acids: CASSQVWDNYEQYF. The CDR3 DNA follows: TGCGCCAGCAGCCAAGTTTGGGACAACTACGAGCAGTACTTC. V gene TRBV4-1 combines with J gene TRBJ2-7, with D perhaps matching TRBD1 (6 bases). CDR1 and CDR2 (germline): MGHRA, YSYEKL. The length of the CDR3 is 14 residues. Deletions cut 1 base from V and 3 bases from J, with 10 bases between.

The CDR3 region is CASSYGTEAFF. The CDR3 DNA reads TGTGCCAGCAGTTATGGCACTGAAGCTTTCTTT. The chain combines TRBV27 with TRBJ1-1; the D is unclear. The CDR3 loop spans 11 amino acids. Germline V lookup: CDR1 MNHEY, CDR2 SMNVEV (reference sequence). Between the trimmed V and J ends, which lost 4 bases and 4 bases, there was a span of 4 bases.

The chain links TRBV5-6 to TRBJ2-5; 9 nucleotides line up with TRBD1. CDR1 SGHDT and CDR2 YYEEEE come from the germline V gene. The CDR3 contains 14 residues. The V gene end was trimmed by 5 bases and the J gene end by 5 bases; junction bases not matched to a gene: 7. CDR3 in DNA: TGTGCCAGCAGTTCCGGGACAGGGTGGGAGACCCAGTACTTC. This codes for CASSSGTGWETQYF.

The V gene is TRBV4-3, the J gene TRBJ2-3, with a tentative D call TRBD1 (6 bases). Germline V gene lookup returns CDR1 LGHNA and CDR2 YSLEER. The CDR3 is 17 residues long. V was pared by 0 bases and J by 3 bases, with 16 bases between. The CDR3 spells CASSQEDGGAGTDTQYF. DNA for the CDR3: TGCGCCAGCAGCCAAGAGGATGGGGGCGCTGGGACAGATACGCAGTATTTT.

As for this clone: Different DNA sequences within this sample yield the same CDR3. The V gene is TRBV29-1, the J gene TRBJ1-1; perhaps TRBD1 as D (6 bases). Germline CDR1 reads SQVTM; CDR2 reads ANQGSEA. The CDR3 has 12 amino acids. V was cut by 5 bases and J by 0 bases, with 7 bases left in between. CDR3 DNA: TGCAGCGTTACAGGGTTGAACACTGAAGCTTTCTTT. It encodes CSVTGLNTEAFF.

The chain couples TRBV7-2 to TRBJ2-3, with TRBD2 identical over 9 bases. V lost 5 bases to trimming and J lost 7 bases; unmatched junction nucleotides: 10. The germline V gene has CDR1 SGHTA and CDR2 FQGNSA. There are 15 residues in the CDR3. The CDR3 bases are TGTGCCAGCAGCCAAGAGCGGGGGGCTGGCAATACGCAGTATTTT. This sequence encodes CASSQERGAGNTQYF.

This rearrangement joins TRBV11-2 to TRBJ2-5; D is perhaps TRBD1 (6 bases). Germline V gives CDR1 SGHAT, CDR2 FQNNGV. The CDR3 loop spans 14 amino acids. Trimming removed 7 bases at V and 5 bases at J, with 17 bases between. The CDR3 nucleotides read TGTGCCAGCACCTCACAGGGACCGGGTGAGACCCAGTACTTC. Amino acid sequence: CASTSQGPGETQYF. Supplemented by reference TRBV11-2 and TRBJ2-5, the full variable domain reads EAGVAQSPRYKIIEKRQSVAFWCNPISGHATLYWYQQILGQGPKLLIQFQNNGVVDDSQLPKDRFSAERLKGVDSTLKIQPAKLEDSAVYLCASTSQGPGETQYFGPGTRLLVL.

The J gene is TRBJ2-1, the V gene TRBV7-3, with D perhaps assigned TRBD1 or TRBD2 (5 bases each). CDR1 and CDR2 from the germline V gene are SGHTA and FQGTGA. The CDR3 has 12 amino acids. V was cut by 5 bases and J by 9 bases, with 11 bases left in between. CDR3 loop: CASSPAGGEQFF. The DNA for the CDR3 is TGTGCCAGCAGCCCGGCTGGGGGTGAGCAGTTCTTC.

The chain is built from TRBV7-2 and TRBJ2-2; 8 bases align to TRBD1. Germline CDR1 SGHTA, CDR2 FQGNSA. The CDR3 runs to 17 residues. Losses at the gene ends were 2 bases for V and 3 bases for J; bases not matched to a gene: 8. In nucleotides, the CDR3 is TGTGCCAGCAGCTTATTCGCCGGACAGGGATACACCGGGGAGCTGTTTTTT. Protein: CASSLFAGQGYTGELFF.

This clone was observed a handful of times. The V and J genes are TRBV5-6 and TRBJ1-1; D call uncertain. The CDR3 totals 15 residues. Trimming stripped 0 bases from V and 0 bases from J, with 9 bases between. From germline, CDR1 is SGHDT and CDR2 YYEEEE. The CDR3 is CASSLGGEMNTEAFF. In nucleotides, the CDR3 is TGTGCCAGCAGCTTGGGTGGAGAGATGAACACTGAAGCTTTCTTT.

This chain connects TRBV4-1 to TRBJ1-2; D is perhaps TRBD1 (6 bases). The CDR3 has 16 residues. The germline V gene encodes CDR1 MGHRA and CDR2 YSYEKL. The V end lost 0 bases, the J end lost 7 bases, and 18 bases lay between the germline ends. The CDR3 region is CASSQEEAGDVGGYTF. CDR3 nucleotides: TGCGCCAGCAGCCAAGAGGAGGCAGGGGATGTAGGTGGCTACACCTTC.

The chain carries TRBV10-2 and TRBJ2-3, with 7 bases lining up with TRBD1. With 8 bases clipped from V and 4 bases from J, the junction kept 6 bases outside the gene matches. Germline CDR1 WSHSY, CDR2 SAAADI. The CDR3 is 13 amino acids. CDR3 protein: CASWAGGADTQYF. The CDR3 nucleotides read TGCGCCAGCTGGGCAGGGGGAGCAGATACGCAGTATTTT.

This sequence joins TRBV5-6 and TRBJ1-2, with 9 bases identical to TRBD1. V dropped 4 bases and J dropped 8; count of bases not matched to a gene: 12. This CDR3 comprises 15 residues. Germline lookup yields CDR1 SGHDT and CDR2 YYEEEE. The CDR3 DNA reads as TGTGCCAGCAGCAGGGGACAGGGTATAGGGAGGGGCTACACCTTC. Its translation is CASSRGQGIGRGYTF.

The chain has TRBV6-6 and TRBJ1-5; tentative D call: TRBD1 (6 bases). Trimming removed 2 bases at V and 2 bases at J, with 7 bases between. This CDR3 is 14 amino acids long. Germline V gives CDR1 MNHNY, CDR2 SVGAGI (reference sequence). CDR3 nucleotides: TGTGCCAGCAGTTACGAGGGGGGCAATCAGCCCCAGCATTTT. It is translated as CASSYEGGNQPQHF.

The chain links TRBV4-3 to TRBJ2-3; D is possibly TRBD2 (5 bases). This CDR3 spans 18 amino acids. The germline V gene encodes CDR1 LGHNA and CDR2 YSLEER. The V end was cut by 0 bases, the J end by 1 base, with 17 bases between. The CDR3 reads CASSQDSFRAEGTDTQYF. DNA of the CDR3: TGCGCCAGCAGCCAAGATAGTTTTCGGGCGGAGGGCACAGATACGCAGTATTTT.

The chain is built from TRBV28 and TRBJ2-5; the D is unclear. The CDR3 contains 15 residues. V lost 2 bases to trimming and J lost 3 bases, with 13 bases between them. Germline-derived CDR1 and CDR2 are MDHEN and SYDVKM. CDR3: CASSLSFRAEETQYF. The CDR3 coding sequence is TGTGCCAGCAGTTTAAGTTTCCGGGCAGAAGAGACCCAGTACTTC.

A single count supports this clone. The chain carries TRBV7-8 and TRBJ1-1; D perhaps matches TRBD1 (5 bases). This CDR3 is built from 16 residues. Trimming shortened V by 5 bases and J by 0 bases, and 16 bases separated the two germline ends. Germline loops: CDR1 SGHVS, CDR2 FQNEAQ. The CDR3 sequence is CASSESLGGVNTEAFF. The CDR3 region has the DNA TGTGCCAGCAGCGAATCTCTTGGAGGGGTGAACACTGAAGCTTTCTTT.

DNA of the CDR3: TGCAGTGCTACCAGGGTGGGTGAGCAGTTCTTC. This translates into CSATRVGEQFF. The chain employs TRBV20-1 and TRBJ2-1; D might be TRBD1 (5 bases). The V end lost 4 bases, the J end lost 9 bases, and 10 bases lay between the germline ends. CDR1 and CDR2 (germline): DFQATT, SNEGSKA (reference sequence). The CDR3 totals 11 residues.

The chain couples TRBV9 to TRBJ2-3, with a weak D call TRBD2 (6 bases). Germline V CDR1 and CDR2: SGDLS, YYNGEE. Trimming removed 2 bases at V and 2 bases at J, with 9 bases between. The CDR3 runs 14 residues. The CDR3 DNA follows: TGTGCCAGCAGCGTGTGGGGGGACACAGATACGCAGTATTTT. Its translation is CASSVWGDTDTQYF. The variable domain in full, completed from reference TRBV9 and TRBJ2-3, reads DSGVTQTPKHLITATGQRVTLRCSPRSGDLSVYWYQQSLDQGLQFLIQYYNGEERAKGNILERFSAQQFPDLHSELNLSSLELGDSALYFCASSVWGDTDTQYFGPGTRLTVL.

This clone has only one observation. This chain joins TRBV10-3 and TRBJ2-2; perhaps TRBD1 as D (6 bases). The germline V gene encodes CDR1 ENHRY and CDR2 SYGVKD. Trimming pared 8 bases from V and 5 bases from J, leaving 12 bases between. The CDR3 is 13 residues long. CDR3 sequence reads: CAIAQGRTGELFF. The CDR3 coding sequence is TGTGCCATCGCCCAGGGGAGAACCGGGGAGCTGTTTTTT.